This T cell receptor beta chain originates from a study of shared clonotypes between healthy human individuals. Across the whole study: The donor group consisted of two women and a few men, aged 18 to 49. Findings and limits, study-wide: Sampling was confined to blood; repertoires within tissues likely differ.

Germline assignment: CDR1 SGHNT and CDR2 YENEEA. The length of the CDR3 is 17 residues. V shed 0 bases and J shed 0 bases, with 9 bases lying between them. The table came from immunoSEQ multiplex PCR; TCRdb's copy has only in-frame clones and leaves some out. Here the sample spans roughly 2.5 million clones, around 94% being singletons. Adults of Caucasian background living in Nashville, Tennessee made up all donors. This clone occurred once. Its antigen is currently unknown. The receptor was isolated from a man between 18 and 35 years old in good health. Sequences were obtained from naive CD4+ T cells sorted from blood. Described subset: CD45RA+ positively selected. This rearrangement joins TRBV11-3 to TRBJ1-6; no clear D. The chain's CDR3 is CASSLDELSSYNSPLHF. The CDR3 region has the DNA TGTGCCAGCAGCTTAGATGAGCTGAGCTCCTATAATTCACCCCTCCACTTT.